The clone carrying this T cell receptor beta chain was seen ten or more times. The data originate from a study of Graves' ophthalmopathy and Graves' hyperthyroidism. V was cut by 8 bases and J by 4 bases, with 6 bases left in between. The CDR3 is 12 residues long. CDR1 and CDR2 (germline): SNHLY, FYNNEI. RNA served as the template for amplifying TCR beta CDR3 regions. Investigators did first-round RT-PCR with HTBI primers, then second-round multiplex PCR. TCRdb redid the calling of the multiplex PCR reads with MiXCR, one entry per CDR3 protein. This table has approximately 1.2 million distinct CDR3 sequences, 35% to 45% appearing once.

The receptor's source is an adult man with Graves' hyperthyroidism. The sequenced material came from peripheral blood or thyroid tissue (not recorded which). J is TRBJ1-6 and V is TRBV2; no firm D call. The CDR3 here is CASRGYNSPLHF. The CDR3 DNA follows: TGTGCCAGCCGAGGGTATAATTCACCCCTCCACTTT. The full variable domain, its missing parts supplied by reference TRBV2 and TRBJ1-6, is EPEVTQTPSHQVTQMGQEVILRCVPISNHLYFYWYRQILGQKVEFLVSFYNNEISEKSEIFDDQFSVERPDGSNFTLKIRSTKLEDSAMYFCASRGYNSPLHFGNGTRLTVT.